The 26 T cell receptor beta chains listed next were all sequenced from one sample in a study of cytomegalovirus exposure and HLA in healthy donors. The PCR had 60 Vbeta and 13 Jbeta primers. Sequencing used immunoSEQ multiplex PCR; TCRdb keeps in-frame clones, though not all of them. The sample lists some 130,000 clones, 80% to 85% occurring once. Sequenced input: PBMCs. The source is a human donor in good health.

V gene TRBV11-2 combines with J gene TRBJ1-6; 9 bases line up with TRBD1. V was pared by 6 bases and J by 9 bases, with 9 bases of the junction left unmatched. The CDR3 contains 15 residues. Germline V CDR1 and CDR2: SGHAT, FQNNGV. CDR3 loop: CASRTGTGLLSPLHF. The CDR3 region has the DNA TGTGCCAGCAGGACCGGGACAGGGCTGCTTTCACCCCTCCACTTT.

This chain uses TRBV5-4 with TRBJ1-1, with D possibly TRBD1 on 6 matching bases. The CDR3 is 14 residues long. V lost 2 bases, J lost 4 bases, and 12 bases lay in between. Germline CDR1 reads SGHNT; CDR2 reads YYREEE (reference sequence). CDR3: CASSFTGRGTEAFF. The CDR3 DNA is TGTGCCAGCAGCTTCACAGGGAGGGGCACTGAAGCTTTCTTT.

In the case of this clone: At one end the junction does not follow the germline gene, possibly because of a read error. The chain combines TRBV6-5 with TRBJ2-3; 9 bases match TRBD2. Germline-derived CDR1 and CDR2 are MNHEY and SVGAGI. The CDR3 is 14 amino acids. The CDR3 here is CASSDSRGGDTQYF. CDR3 DNA: TGTGCCAGCAGTGACTCGCGGGGGGGAGATACGCAGTATTTT.

This clone has only one observation. CDR3 loop: CASSIQGGSSGANVLTF. In DNA, the CDR3 is TGTGCCAGTAGTATACAGGGGGGCAGCTCTGGGGCCAACGTCCTGACTTTC. The rearrangement uses TRBV19 and TRBJ2-6; D is perhaps TRBD1 (7 bases). The CDR3 sequence is 17 residues long. CDR1 and CDR2 from the germline V gene are LNHDA and SQIVND (reference sequence). The V and J ends lost 2 bases and 0 bases respectively, with 11 bases between them. The full variable domain, its missing parts supplied by reference TRBV19 and TRBJ2-6, is DGGITQSPKYLFRKEGQNVTLSCEQNLNHDAMYWYRQDPGQGLRLIYYSQIVNDFQKGDIAEGYSVSREKKESFPLTVTSAQKNPTAFYLCASSIQGGSSGANVLTFGAGSRLTVL.

The chain joins TRBV7-9 to TRBJ1-1; 10 bases align to TRBD1. The CDR3 length is 16 residues. V was clipped by 5 bases and J by 5 bases; unmatched bases: 11. Germline V gives CDR1 SEHNR, CDR2 FQNEAQ (reference sequence). CDR3 amino acids: CASSQRQGALKTEAFF. The DNA for the CDR3 is TGTGCCAGCAGCCAACGACAGGGGGCACTCAAGACTGAAGCTTTCTTT.

The V gene is TRBV7-9, the J gene TRBJ2-7; a weak D match, TRBD2 (6 bases). The length of the CDR3 is 14 residues. Trimming shortened V by 6 bases and J by 1 base, and 13 bases separated the two germline ends. CDR1 and CDR2 (germline): SEHNR, FQNEAQ (reference sequence). The CDR3, as DNA: TGTGCCAGCAGACAAAACCGGGGGTCCTACGAGCAGTACTTC. Residues: CASRQNRGSYEQYF.

The V call is TRBV6-1, the J call TRBJ2-5; possible D gene TRBD2, 7 bases. The CDR3 loop spans 12 amino acids. From germline, CDR1 is MNHNS and CDR2 SASEGT. Trimming cost V 8 bases and J 5 bases, with 12 bases left between them. CDR3 sequence reads: CASRGALETQYF. The CDR3 nucleotides are TGTGCCAGCCGGGGGGCCCTGGAGACCCAGTACTTC.

The rearrangement joins TRBV7-9 to TRBJ2-4, with 7 positions matching TRBD1. Germline V CDR1 and CDR2: SEHNR, FQNEAQ (reference sequence). Trimming took 1 base from V and 8 from J; bases not matched to a gene: 5. The CDR3 is 14 residues long. CDR3 loop: CASSLGTGVDIQYF. The CDR3 coding sequence is TGTGCCAGCAGCTTAGGCACAGGGGTTGACATTCAGTACTTC.

The V gene is TRBV6-5, the J gene TRBJ2-2, with 7 bases aligning to TRBD2. Per germline, CDR1 MNHEY and CDR2 SVGAGI. CDR3 size: 16 residues. Trimming cost V 2 bases and J 4 bases; bases outside gene matches: 7. The CDR3 nucleotides read TGTGCCAGCAGTTACGGGGGGGAGACACCCACCGGGGAGCTGTTTTTT. It yields the protein CASSYGGETPTGELFF.

This clone has just one count. The chain uses TRBV25-1 and TRBJ2-7; 7 bases agree with TRBD1. Germline assignment: CDR1 MGHDK and CDR2 SYGVNS. This CDR3 is 14 amino acids long. V lost 4 bases to trimming and J lost 2 bases; unmatched junction nucleotides: 5. The CDR3 loop reads CASSVSTGTYEQYF. CDR3 bases: TGTGCCAGCAGTGTATCGACAGGGACCTACGAGCAGTACTTC.

This chain connects TRBV10-1 to TRBJ2-5; 12 nucleotides match TRBD2. This CDR3 spans 14 amino acids. The germline CDR1 and CDR2 sequences are WNHNN and SYGVQD (reference sequence). Trimming took 2 bases from V and 5 from J; bases not matched to a gene: 0. In DNA form, the CDR3 reads TGCGCCAGCAGTGAGGGACTAGCGGGGGAGACCCAGTACTTC. Protein sequence: CASSEGLAGETQYF.

The chain combines TRBV7-2 with TRBJ1-6; no definite D call. This CDR3 has 16 amino acids. Trimming removed 2 bases at V and 8 bases at J, with 16 bases between. CDR1 is SGHTA and CDR2 is FQGNSA in the germline V gene. CDR3 in amino acids: CASSLLAVPRYSPLHF. DNA for the CDR3: TGTGCCAGCAGCTTATTGGCGGTGCCCCGATATTCACCCCTCCACTTT.

The chain employs TRBV11-2 and TRBJ2-3, with D tentatively TRBD2 (6 bases). The V gene lost 4 bases and the J gene lost 4 bases, with 12 bases spanning the gap. Germline lookup yields CDR1 SGHAT and CDR2 FQNNGV. The CDR3 extends over 14 amino acids. The CDR3 sequence is CASSWGVNSDTQYF. The CDR3 coding sequence is TGTGCCAGCAGCTGGGGGGTTAATTCAGATACGCAGTATTTT.

The J gene is TRBJ1-3, the V gene TRBV19; D not certain. Looked up from germline, CDR1 is LNHDA and CDR2 is SQIVND (reference sequence). The CDR3 is made up of 11 amino acids. The V end was cut by 3 bases, the J end by 8 bases, with 5 bases between. The CDR3 DNA reads TGTGCCAGTAGTATTACAGACACCATATATTTT. Protein: CASSITDTIYF.

The rearrangement joins TRBV5-1 to TRBJ2-5, with D possibly being TRBD2 (6 bases). Germline-derived CDR1 and CDR2 are SGHRS and YFSETQ. V lost 3 bases, J lost 3 bases, and 9 bases lay in between. The CDR3 contains 13 residues. DNA for the CDR3: TGCGCCAGCAGCTCGGGGGATGAAGAGACCCAGTACTTC. Its translation is CASSSGDEETQYF.

This clone was detected a few times. The chain couples TRBV25-1 to TRBJ2-6; D may be TRBD2 (5 bases). This CDR3 contains 16 residues. Trimming stripped 1 base from V and 2 bases from J, with 9 bases between. Germline CDR1 is MGHDK and CDR2 is SYGVNS. CDR3 loop: CASSEFARAGANVLTF. Written as DNA, the CDR3 is TGTGCCAGCAGTGAATTCGCGAGGGCTGGGGCCAACGTCCTGACTTTC.

The chain links TRBV13 to TRBJ1-3; D is unclear. Between the trimmed V and J ends, which lost 0 bases and 0 bases, there was a span of 6 bases. This CDR3 region has 15 residues. Per germline, CDR1 PRHDT and CDR2 FYEKMQ (reference sequence). CDR3 DNA sequence: TGTGCCAGCAGCTTAGGCCTCTACTCTGGAAACACCATATATTTT. This codes for CASSLGLYSGNTIYF.

The chain's CDR3 is CASKGGSIEKLFF. Written as DNA, the CDR3 is TGTGCCAGCAAGGGGGGGAGTATTGAAAAACTGTTTTTT. The chain employs TRBV6-1 and TRBJ1-4; tentative D call: TRBD1 (6 bases). CDR1 is MNHNS and CDR2 is SASEGT in the germline V gene. The CDR3 contains 13 residues. V dropped 7 bases and J dropped 7 bases, with 13 bases sitting between them.

The chain links TRBV28 to TRBJ1-3; 8 bases are shared with TRBD1. The CDR3 extends over 15 amino acids. V was clipped by 4 bases and J by 7 bases; unmatched bases: 9. The V gene's germline CDR1 is MDHEN and CDR2 SYDVKM. CDR3 nucleotide sequence: TGTGCCAGCAGTTCCCCAGGGGGCGATACGAACACCATATATTTT. Residues: CASSSPGGDTNTIYF.

This rearrangement joins TRBV4-3 to TRBJ2-1; no reliable D call. Trimming removed 1 base at V and 8 bases at J, with 15 bases between. CDR1 is LGHNA and CDR2 is YSLEER in the germline V gene. This CDR3 region has 15 residues. This chain's CDR3 is CASSQVASRFDEQFF. The CDR3 nucleotides read TGCGCCAGCAGCCAAGTGGCTAGTAGATTCGATGAGCAGTTCTTC.

The V gene is TRBV19, the J gene TRBJ2-3; 7 bases align to TRBD2. The J segment lost 0 bases and the V segment lost 7 bases, leaving 7 bases of the junction unmatched. This CDR3 has 15 amino acids. CDR1 is LNHDA and CDR2 is SQIVND in the germline V gene (reference sequence). This chain's CDR3 is CASTTSDTSTDTQYF. The CDR3 bases are TGTGCCAGTACTACTAGCGACACTAGCACAGATACGCAGTATTTT. Complete variable domain (other parts from reference TRBV19 and TRBJ2-3): DGGITQSPKYLFRKEGQNVTLSCEQNLNHDAMYWYRQDPGQGLRLIYYSQIVNDFQKGDIAEGYSVSREKKESFPLTVTSAQKNPTAFYLCASTTSDTSTDTQYFGPGTRLTVL.

This clone was detected only a few times. The chain links TRBV25-1 to TRBJ1-5, with a weak D call TRBD1 (6 bases). Germline lookup yields CDR1 MGHDK and CDR2 SYGVNS. CDR3 length: 14 residues. V gave up 1 base and J gave up 5 bases, with 9 bases separating them. CDR3 DNA: TGTGCCAGCAGTGAATTTGGGGGCGATCAGCCCCAGCATTTT. Translating gives CASSEFGGDQPQHF.

The rearrangement links TRBV21-1 to TRBJ2-1; TRBD2 was called by the table and not checked on the DNA. TRBV21-1 is designated a pseudogene. CDR3 size: 16 residues. The CDR3 DNA reads TGTGCCAGCAGCAAAGAAAAAAGGCGGGGGTTCGGGGAGCAGTTCTTC. It yields the protein CASSKEKRRGFGEQFF.

This clone has just one count. The chain carries TRBV2 and TRBJ2-1; 8 nucleotides line up with TRBD2. J gave up 4 bases and V 2 bases, and 4 bases lay outside the gene matches. Germline values: CDR1 SNHLY, CDR2 FYNNEI. The CDR3 has 15 amino acids. CDR3 in DNA: TGTGCCAGCAGTGAACGGGGGGGGAGGTACAATGAGCAGTTCTTC. Translating it yields CASSERGGRYNEQFF.

The V call is TRBV7-8, the J call TRBJ2-7; TRBD1 is a possible D gene (5 bases). Germline values: CDR1 SGHVS, CDR2 FQNEAQ. V was trimmed by 2 bases and J by 2 bases, leaving 10 bases between them. This CDR3 has 14 residues. This CDR3 reads CASSLFRTTYEQYF. Here the CDR3 DNA reads TGTGCCAGCAGCTTATTCAGGACAACCTACGAGCAGTACTTC. Full variable domain (missing parts from reference TRBV7-8 and TRBJ2-7): GAGVSQSPRYKVAKRGQDVALRCDPISGHVSLFWYQQALGQGPEFLTYFQNEAQLDKSGLPSDRFFAERPEGSVSTLKIQRTQQEDSAVYLCASSLFRTTYEQYFGPGTRLTVT.

This chain joins TRBV6-5 and TRBJ2-1; D is undetermined. V was clipped by 2 bases and J by 5 bases, with 7 bases between them. This CDR3 is 13 amino acids long. Germline V lookup: CDR1 MNHEY, CDR2 SVGAGI. The CDR3: CASSYVENNEQFF. CDR3 DNA: TGTGCCAGCAGTTACGTGGAGAACAATGAGCAGTTCTTC.